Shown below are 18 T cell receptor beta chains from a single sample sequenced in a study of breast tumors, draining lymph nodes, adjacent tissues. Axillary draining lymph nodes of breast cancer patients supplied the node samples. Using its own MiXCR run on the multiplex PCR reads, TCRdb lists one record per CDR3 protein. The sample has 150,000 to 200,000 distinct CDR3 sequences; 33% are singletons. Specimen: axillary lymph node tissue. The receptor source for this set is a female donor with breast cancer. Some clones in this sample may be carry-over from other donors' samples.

The CDR3 nucleotides are TGTGCCAGCCGTTCGACAGGGCAGGGGGCAGATGGCTACACCTTC. Translated: CASRSTGQGADGYTF. The chain couples TRBV12-3 or TRBV12-4 to TRBJ1-2, with 8 bases fitting TRBD1. V was clipped by 8 bases and J by 6 bases; unmatched bases: 14. The CDR3 consists of 15 residues.

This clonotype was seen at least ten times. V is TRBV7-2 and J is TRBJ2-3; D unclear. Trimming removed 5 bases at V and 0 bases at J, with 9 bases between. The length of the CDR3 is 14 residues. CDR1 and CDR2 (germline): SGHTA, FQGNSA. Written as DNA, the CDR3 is TGTGCCAGCAGCCCAACGTCTAGCACAGATACGCAGTATTTT. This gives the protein CASSPTSSTDTQYF.

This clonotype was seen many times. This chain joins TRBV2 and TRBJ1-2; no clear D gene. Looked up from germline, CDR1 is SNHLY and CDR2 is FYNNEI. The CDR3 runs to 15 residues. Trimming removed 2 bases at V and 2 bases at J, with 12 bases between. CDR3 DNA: TGTGCCAGCAGTGAAAGAGGGCTCCAAAACTATGGCTACACCTTC. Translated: CASSERGLQNYGYTF.

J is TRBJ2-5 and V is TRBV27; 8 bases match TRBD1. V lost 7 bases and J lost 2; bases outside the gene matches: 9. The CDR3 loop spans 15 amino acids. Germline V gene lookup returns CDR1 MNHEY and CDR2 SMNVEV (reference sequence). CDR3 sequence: CASTSRTGTQETQYF. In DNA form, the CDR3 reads TGTGCCAGCACCTCGCGGACAGGGACTCAAGAGACCCAGTACTTC.

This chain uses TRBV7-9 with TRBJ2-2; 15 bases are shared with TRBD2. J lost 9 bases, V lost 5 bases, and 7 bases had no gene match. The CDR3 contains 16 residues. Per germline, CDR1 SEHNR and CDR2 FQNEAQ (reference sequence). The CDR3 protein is CASSTRTSGGGRELFF. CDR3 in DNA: TGTGCCAGCAGCACTCGGACTAGCGGGGGGGGTCGGGAGCTGTTTTTT.

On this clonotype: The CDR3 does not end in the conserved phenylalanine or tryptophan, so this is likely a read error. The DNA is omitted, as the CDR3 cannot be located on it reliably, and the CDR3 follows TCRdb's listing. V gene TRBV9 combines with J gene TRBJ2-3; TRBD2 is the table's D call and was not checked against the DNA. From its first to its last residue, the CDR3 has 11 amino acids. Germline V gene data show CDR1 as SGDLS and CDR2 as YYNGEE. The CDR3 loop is CASSVVRGSSG.

The CDR3 DNA reads TGCGCCAGCAGCCCAGGGGGGACTACTTTCTCTGGGGCCAACGTCCTGACTTTC. It codes for CASSPGGTTFSGANVLTF. This chain joins TRBV10-2 and TRBJ2-6; either TRBD1 or TRBD2 may fit D (7 bases each). The CDR3 is 18 amino acids. Trimming cost V 6 bases and J 0 bases, with 18 bases left between them. The germline gives CDR1 WSHSY, CDR2 SAAADI.

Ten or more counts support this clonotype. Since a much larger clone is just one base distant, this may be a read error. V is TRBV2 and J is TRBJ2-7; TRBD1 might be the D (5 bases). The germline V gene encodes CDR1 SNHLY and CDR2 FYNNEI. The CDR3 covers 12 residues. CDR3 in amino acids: CAGREARFEQYF. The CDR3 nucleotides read TGTGCCGGCAGGGAAGCCCGTTTCGAGCAGTACTTC.

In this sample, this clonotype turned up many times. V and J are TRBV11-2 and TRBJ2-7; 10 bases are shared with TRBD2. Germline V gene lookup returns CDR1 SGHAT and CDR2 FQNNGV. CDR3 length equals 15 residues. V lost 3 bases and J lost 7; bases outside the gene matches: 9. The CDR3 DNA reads TGTGCCAGCAGCTTGGGCAGGGGACTAGCGAGGGAGCAGTACTTC. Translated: CASSLGRGLAREQYF.

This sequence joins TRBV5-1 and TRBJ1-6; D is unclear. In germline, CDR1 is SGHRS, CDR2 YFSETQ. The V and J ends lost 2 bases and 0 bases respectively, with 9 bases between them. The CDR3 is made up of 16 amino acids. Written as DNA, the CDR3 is TGCGCCAGCAGCTTCGGCGCGAGCTCCTATAATTCACCCCTCCACTTT. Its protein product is CASSFGASSYNSPLHF.

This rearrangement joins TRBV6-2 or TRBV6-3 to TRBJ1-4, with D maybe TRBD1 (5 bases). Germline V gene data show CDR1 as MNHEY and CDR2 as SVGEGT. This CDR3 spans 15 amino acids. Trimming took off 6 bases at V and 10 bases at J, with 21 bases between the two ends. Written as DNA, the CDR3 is TGTGCCAGCAGGCTACTAGCGGGGCCTGATGGAAAACTGTTTTTT. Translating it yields CASRLLAGPDGKLFF.

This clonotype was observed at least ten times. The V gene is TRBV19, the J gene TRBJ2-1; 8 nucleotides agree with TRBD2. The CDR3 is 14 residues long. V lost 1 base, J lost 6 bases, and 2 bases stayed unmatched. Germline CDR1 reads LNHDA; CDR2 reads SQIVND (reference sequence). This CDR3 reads CASSIVGGGNEQFF. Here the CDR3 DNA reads TGTGCCAGTAGTATAGTCGGGGGGGGCAATGAGCAGTTCTTC.

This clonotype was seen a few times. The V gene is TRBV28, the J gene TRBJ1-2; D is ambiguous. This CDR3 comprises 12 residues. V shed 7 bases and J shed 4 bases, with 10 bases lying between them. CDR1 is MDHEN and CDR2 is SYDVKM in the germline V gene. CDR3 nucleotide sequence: TGTGCCAGCACCGACGGTGGCTATGGCTACACCTTC. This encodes CASTDGGYGYTF.

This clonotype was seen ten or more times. CDR3 residues: CASRGQGGELFF. CDR3 sequence (DNA): TGTGCCAGCAGGGGGCAAGGCGGGGAGCTGTTTTTT. The chain combines TRBV12-3 or TRBV12-4 with TRBJ2-2; weak D call: TRBD1 (5 bases). The CDR3 extends over 12 amino acids. V lost 6 bases to trimming and J lost 7 bases, with 9 bases between them.

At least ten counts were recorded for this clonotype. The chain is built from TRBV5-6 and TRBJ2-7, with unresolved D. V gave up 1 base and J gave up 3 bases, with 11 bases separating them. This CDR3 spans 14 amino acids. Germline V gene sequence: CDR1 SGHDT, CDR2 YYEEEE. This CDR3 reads CASSLMITLYEQYF. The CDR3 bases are TGTGCCAGCAGCTTGATGATAACCCTCTACGAGCAGTACTTC.

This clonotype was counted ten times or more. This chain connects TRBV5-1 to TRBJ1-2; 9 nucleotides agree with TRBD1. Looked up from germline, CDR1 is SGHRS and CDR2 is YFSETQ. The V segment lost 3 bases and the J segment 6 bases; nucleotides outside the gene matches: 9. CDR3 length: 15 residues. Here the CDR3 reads CASSSRGQGSDGYTF. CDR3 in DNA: TGCGCCAGCAGCTCGCGCGGACAGGGGTCGGATGGCTACACCTTC.

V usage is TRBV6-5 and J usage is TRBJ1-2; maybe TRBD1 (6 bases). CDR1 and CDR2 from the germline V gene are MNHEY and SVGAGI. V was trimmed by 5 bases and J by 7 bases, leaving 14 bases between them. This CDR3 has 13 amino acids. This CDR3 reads CASSHGGGGGYTF. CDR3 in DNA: TGTGCCAGCAGTCACGGAGGGGGGGGTGGCTACACCTTC.

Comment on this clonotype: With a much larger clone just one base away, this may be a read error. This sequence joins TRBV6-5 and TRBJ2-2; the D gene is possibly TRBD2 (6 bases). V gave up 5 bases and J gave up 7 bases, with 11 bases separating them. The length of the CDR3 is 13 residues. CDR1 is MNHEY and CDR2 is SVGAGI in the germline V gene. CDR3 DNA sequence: TGTGCCAGCAGTCACGGGGAGGACGGGGAGCTGTTTTTT. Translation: CASSHGEDGELFF.